This TCR beta chain was documented in a study of cytomegalovirus exposure and HLA in healthy donors. In regard to this clone: The junction departs from the called germline gene at one end, perhaps through a read error.

Both 60 Vbeta primers and 13 Jbeta primers went into the PCR. The repertoire was sequenced with immunoSEQ multiplex PCR; TCRdb's copy has only in-frame clones and lacks some. This sample has over 85,000 clones, with about four fifths found just once. Germline V gene data show CDR1 as SGHVS and CDR2 as FNYEAQ. The CDR3 has 16 amino acids. The receptor was derived from a man aged 35 to 55 in good health and CMV-seropositive. V usage is TRBV7-6 and J usage is TRBJ2-6, with D perhaps TRBD1 (5 bases). Input material: PBMCs. In DNA, the CDR3 is TGTGCCAGCAGTTCCGACGGGTACTCTGGGGCCAACGGCCTGACTTTC. This sequence encodes CASSSDGYSGANGLTF.